The entry that follows covers one T cell receptor beta chain sequence. The germline V gene encodes CDR1 ENHRY and CDR2 SYGVKD. V was pared by 6 bases and J by 3 bases, with 20 bases of the junction left unmatched. The CDR3 totals 18 residues. The protocol was immunoSEQ multiplex PCR, while the TCRdb copy is restricted to in-frame clones and leaves out a portion. The data contain 35,000 to 45,000 clones, roughly 90% of them singletons. The sample originates from a study of OX40 agonist ivuxolimab in advanced cancers. Study background: The diagnoses of dose-escalation patients were hepatocellular carcinoma, melanoma, renal cell or head and neck cancer.

The sequence was collected from an adult with an advanced solid tumor such as melanoma, head and neck, liver or kidney cancer. This chain links TRBV10-3 with TRBJ2-7; 7 nucleotides agree with TRBD2. Here the sequenced sample was CD4+ or CD8+ T cells sorted from blood, taken in a trial of the OX40 agonist ivuxolimab. The CDR3 coding sequence is TGTGCCATCAGACCGTTTTCTGAGGGCGGGAGTTCTCGCTACGAGCAGTACTTC. Protein sequence: CAIRPFSEGGSSRYEQYF.